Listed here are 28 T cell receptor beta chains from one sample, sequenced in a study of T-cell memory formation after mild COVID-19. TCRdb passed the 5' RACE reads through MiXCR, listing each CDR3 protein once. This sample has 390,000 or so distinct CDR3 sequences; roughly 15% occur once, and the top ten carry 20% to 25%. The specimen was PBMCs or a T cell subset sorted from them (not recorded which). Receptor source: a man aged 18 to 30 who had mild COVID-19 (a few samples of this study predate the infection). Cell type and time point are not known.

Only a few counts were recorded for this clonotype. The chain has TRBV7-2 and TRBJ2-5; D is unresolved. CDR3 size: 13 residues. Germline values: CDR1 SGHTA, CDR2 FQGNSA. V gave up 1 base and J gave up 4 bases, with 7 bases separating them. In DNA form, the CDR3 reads TGTGCCAGCAGCTTAGGATACAGAGAGACCCAGTACTTC. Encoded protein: CASSLGYRETQYF.

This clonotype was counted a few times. CDR3 DNA: TGCAGTGCTAGGGAGGGAGGGGGCGATGGCTACACCTTC. It is translated as CSAREGGGDGYTF. The V and J genes are TRBV20-1 and TRBJ1-2; 7 positions match TRBD1. The J segment lost 6 bases and the V segment lost 3 bases, leaving 7 bases of the junction unmatched. This CDR3 is 13 amino acids long. Per germline, CDR1 DFQATT and CDR2 SNEGSKA (reference sequence).

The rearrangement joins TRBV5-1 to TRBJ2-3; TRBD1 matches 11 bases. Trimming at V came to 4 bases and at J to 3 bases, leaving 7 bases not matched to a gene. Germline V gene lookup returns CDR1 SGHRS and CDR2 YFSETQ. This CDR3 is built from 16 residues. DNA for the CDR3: TGCGCCAGCAGCCTGGACAGGGGGCATATGACAGATACGCAGTATTTT. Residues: CASSLDRGHMTDTQYF.

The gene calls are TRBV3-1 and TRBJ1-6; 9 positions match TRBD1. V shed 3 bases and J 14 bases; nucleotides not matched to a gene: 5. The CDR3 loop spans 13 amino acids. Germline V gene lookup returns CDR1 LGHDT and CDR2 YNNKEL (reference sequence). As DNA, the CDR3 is TGTGCCAGCAGCCACGACAGGGGGTGGTCCCTCCACTTT. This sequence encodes CASSHDRGWSLHF.

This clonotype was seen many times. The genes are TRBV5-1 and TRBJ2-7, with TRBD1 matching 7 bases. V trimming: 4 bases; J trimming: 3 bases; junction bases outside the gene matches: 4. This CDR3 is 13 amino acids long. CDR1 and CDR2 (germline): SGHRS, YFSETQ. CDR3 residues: CASSKDRFYEQYF. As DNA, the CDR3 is TGCGCCAGCAGCAAGGACAGGTTCTACGAGCAGTACTTC.

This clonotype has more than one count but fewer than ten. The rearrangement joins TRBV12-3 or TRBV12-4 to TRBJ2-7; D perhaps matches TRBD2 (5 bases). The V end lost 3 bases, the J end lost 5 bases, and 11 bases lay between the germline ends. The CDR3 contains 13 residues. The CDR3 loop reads CASSFYPGNEQYV. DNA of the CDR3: TGTGCCAGCAGTTTTTATCCGGGGAACGAGCAGTACGTC.

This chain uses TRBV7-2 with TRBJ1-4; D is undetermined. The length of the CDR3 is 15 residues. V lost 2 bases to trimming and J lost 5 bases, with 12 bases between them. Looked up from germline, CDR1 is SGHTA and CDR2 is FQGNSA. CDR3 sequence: CASSLSAPGNEKLFF. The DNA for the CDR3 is TGTGCCAGCAGCTTAAGCGCGCCGGGCAATGAAAAACTGTTTTTT. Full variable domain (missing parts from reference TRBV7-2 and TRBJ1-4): GAGVSQSPSNKVTEKGKDVELRCDPISGHTALYWYRQSLGQGLEFLIYFQGNSAPDKSGLPSDRFSAERTGGSVSTLTIQRTQQEDSAVYLCASSLSAPGNEKLFFGSGTQLSVL.

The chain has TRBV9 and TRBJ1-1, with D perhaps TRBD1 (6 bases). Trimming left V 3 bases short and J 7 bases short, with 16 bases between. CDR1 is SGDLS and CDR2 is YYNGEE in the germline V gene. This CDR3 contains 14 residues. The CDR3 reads CASSGIAGDGEAFF. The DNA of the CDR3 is TGTGCCAGCAGCGGAATAGCAGGGGACGGTGAAGCTTTCTTT.

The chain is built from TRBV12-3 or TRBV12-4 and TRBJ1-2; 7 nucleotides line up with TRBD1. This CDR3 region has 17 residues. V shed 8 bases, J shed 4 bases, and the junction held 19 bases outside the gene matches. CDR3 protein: CASRGLLPGTDGYGYTF. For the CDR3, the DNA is TGTGCCAGCCGGGGCCTACTCCCCGGGACAGATGGCTATGGCTACACCTTC.

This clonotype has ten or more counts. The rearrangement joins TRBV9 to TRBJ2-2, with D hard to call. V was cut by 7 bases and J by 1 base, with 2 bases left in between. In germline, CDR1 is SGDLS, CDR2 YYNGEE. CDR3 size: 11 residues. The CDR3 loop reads CASQNTGELFF. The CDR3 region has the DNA TGTGCCAGCCAGAACACCGGGGAGCTGTTTTTT. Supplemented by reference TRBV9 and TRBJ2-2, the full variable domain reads DSGVTQTPKHLITATGQRVTLRCSPRSGDLSVYWYQQSLDQGLQFLIQYYNGEERAKGNILERFSAQQFPDLHSELNLSSLELGDSALYFCASQNTGELFFGEGSRLTVL.

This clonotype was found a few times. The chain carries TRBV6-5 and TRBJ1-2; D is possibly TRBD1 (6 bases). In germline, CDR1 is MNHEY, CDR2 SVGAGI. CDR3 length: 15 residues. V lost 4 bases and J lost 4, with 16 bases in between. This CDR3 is CASSSPRGAGYGYTF. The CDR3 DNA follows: TGTGCCAGCAGTTCCCCTCGGGGGGCCGGCTATGGCTACACCTTC.

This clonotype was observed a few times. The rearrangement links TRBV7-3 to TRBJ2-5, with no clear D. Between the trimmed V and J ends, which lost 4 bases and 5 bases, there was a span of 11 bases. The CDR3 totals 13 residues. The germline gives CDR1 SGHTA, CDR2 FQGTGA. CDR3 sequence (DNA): TGTGCCAGCAGCTCCCCTCCCAGGGAGACCCAGTACTTC. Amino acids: CASSSPPRETQYF.

The CDR3 DNA sequence: TGTGCCAGTACCCTCAGCGGGATGGGGTTTTCAGATACGCAGTATTTT. It yields the protein CASTLSGMGFSDTQYF. V is TRBV19 and J is TRBJ2-3, with 7 bases identical to TRBD2. Germline-derived CDR1 and CDR2 are LNHDA and SQIVND (reference sequence). The CDR3 runs to 16 residues. V trimming: 7 bases; J trimming: 4 bases; junction bases outside the gene matches: 14.

CDR3 sequence reads: CASSLHGAGYGYTF. CDR3 nucleotides: TGTGCCAGCAGCTTGCACGGGGCTGGCTATGGCTACACCTTC. The chain recombines TRBV7-9 with TRBJ1-2; D may be TRBD1 (5 bases). V lost 3 bases to trimming and J lost 4 bases, with 12 bases between them. This CDR3 comprises 14 residues. CDR1 is SEHNR and CDR2 is FQNEAQ in the germline V gene (reference sequence).

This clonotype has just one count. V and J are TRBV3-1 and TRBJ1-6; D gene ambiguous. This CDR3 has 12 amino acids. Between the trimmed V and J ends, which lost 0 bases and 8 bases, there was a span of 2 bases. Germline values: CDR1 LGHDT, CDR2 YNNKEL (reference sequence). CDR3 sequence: CASSQDYSPLHF. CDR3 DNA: TGTGCCAGCAGCCAAGACTATTCACCCCTCCACTTT.

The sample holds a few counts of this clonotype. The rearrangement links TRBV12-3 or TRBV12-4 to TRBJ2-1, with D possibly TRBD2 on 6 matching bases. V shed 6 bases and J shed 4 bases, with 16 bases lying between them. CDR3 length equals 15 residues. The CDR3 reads CASSIVAGIYNEQFF. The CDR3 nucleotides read TGTGCCAGCAGCATAGTGGCGGGGATTTACAATGAGCAGTTCTTC.

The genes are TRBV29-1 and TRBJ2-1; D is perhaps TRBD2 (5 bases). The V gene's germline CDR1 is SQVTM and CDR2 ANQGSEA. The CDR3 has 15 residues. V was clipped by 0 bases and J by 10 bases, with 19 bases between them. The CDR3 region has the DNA TGCAGCGTTGAAGATCCGGGGTACCCTAACGGGGAGCAGTTCTTC. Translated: CSVEDPGYPNGEQFF.

CDR3 amino acids: CASSLGGRIEPQHF. The DNA of the CDR3 is TGTGCCAGCAGCCTCGGGGGTCGGATCGAGCCCCAGCATTTT. The gene calls are TRBV6-6 and TRBJ1-5; perhaps TRBD1 as D (5 bases). CDR1 MNHNY and CDR2 SVGAGI come from the germline V gene (reference sequence). The length of the CDR3 is 14 residues. V gave up 6 bases and J gave up 8 bases, with 17 bases separating them.

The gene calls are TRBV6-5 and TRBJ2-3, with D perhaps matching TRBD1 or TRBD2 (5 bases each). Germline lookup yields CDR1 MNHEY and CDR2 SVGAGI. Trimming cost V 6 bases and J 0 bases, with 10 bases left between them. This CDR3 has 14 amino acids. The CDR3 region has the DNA TGTGCCAGCAGCTCCTGGGGGAGCACAGATACGCAGTATTTT. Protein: CASSSWGSTDTQYF.

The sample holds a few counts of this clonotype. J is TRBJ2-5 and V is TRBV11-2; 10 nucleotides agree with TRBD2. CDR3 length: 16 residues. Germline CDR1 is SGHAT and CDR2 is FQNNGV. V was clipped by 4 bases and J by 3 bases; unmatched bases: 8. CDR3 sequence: CASSSLAGGRKETQYF. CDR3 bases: TGTGCCAGCAGCTCCTTAGCGGGGGGCAGGAAAGAGACCCAGTACTTC.

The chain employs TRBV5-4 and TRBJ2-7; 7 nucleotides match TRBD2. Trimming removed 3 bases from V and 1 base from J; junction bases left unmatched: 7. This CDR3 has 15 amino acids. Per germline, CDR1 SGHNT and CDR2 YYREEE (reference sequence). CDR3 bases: TGTGCCAGCAGCTCCGCCGGGACTAAATCCTACGAGCAGTACTTC. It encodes CASSSAGTKSYEQYF. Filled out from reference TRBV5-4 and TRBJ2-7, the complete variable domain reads ETGVTQSPTHLIKTRGQQVTLRCSSQSGHNTVSWYQQALGQGPQFIFQYYREEENGRGNFPPRFSGLQFPNYSSELNVNALELDDSALYLCASSSAGTKSYEQYFGPGTRLTVT.

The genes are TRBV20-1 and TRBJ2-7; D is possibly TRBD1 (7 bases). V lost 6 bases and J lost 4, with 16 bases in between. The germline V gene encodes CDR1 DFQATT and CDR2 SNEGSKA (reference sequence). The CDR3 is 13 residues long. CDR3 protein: CSALPAGGYEQYF. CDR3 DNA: TGCAGTGCCCTACCTGCAGGGGGGTACGAGCAGTACTTC.

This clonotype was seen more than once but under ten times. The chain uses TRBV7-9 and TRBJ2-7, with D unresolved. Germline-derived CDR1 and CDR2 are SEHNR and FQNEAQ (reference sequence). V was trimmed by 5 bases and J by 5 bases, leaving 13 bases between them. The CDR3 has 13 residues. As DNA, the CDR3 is TGTGCCAGCAGCCAGGACGGTTTGCACGAGCAGTACGTC. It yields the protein CASSQDGLHEQYV.

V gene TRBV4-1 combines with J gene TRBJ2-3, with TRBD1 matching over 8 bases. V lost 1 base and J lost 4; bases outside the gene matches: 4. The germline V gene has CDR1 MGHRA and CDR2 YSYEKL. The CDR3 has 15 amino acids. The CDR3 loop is CASSQAGGSPDTQYF. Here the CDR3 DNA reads TGCGCCAGCAGCCAAGCAGGGGGCTCCCCAGATACGCAGTATTTT.

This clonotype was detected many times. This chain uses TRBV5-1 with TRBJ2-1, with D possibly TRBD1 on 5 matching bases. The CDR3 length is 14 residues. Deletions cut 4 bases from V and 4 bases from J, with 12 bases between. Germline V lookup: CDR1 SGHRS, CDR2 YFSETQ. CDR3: CASSPDSPYNEQFF. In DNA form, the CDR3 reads TGCGCCAGCAGCCCTGACAGCCCTTACAATGAGCAGTTCTTC.

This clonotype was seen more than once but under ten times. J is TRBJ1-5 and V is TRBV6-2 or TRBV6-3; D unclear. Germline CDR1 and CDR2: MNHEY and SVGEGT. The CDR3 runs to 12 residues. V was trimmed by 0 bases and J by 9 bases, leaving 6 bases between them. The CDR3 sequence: CASSYSGWPQHF. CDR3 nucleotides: TGTGCCAGCAGTTACTCCGGGTGGCCCCAGCATTTT.

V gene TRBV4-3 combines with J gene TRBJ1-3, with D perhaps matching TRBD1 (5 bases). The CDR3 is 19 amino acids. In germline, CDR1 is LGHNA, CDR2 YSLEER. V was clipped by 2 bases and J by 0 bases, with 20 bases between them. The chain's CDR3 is CASSQRREVGAFSGNTIYF. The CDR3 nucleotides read TGCGCCAGCAGCCAAAGGAGGGAGGTAGGGGCCTTCTCTGGAAACACCATATATTTT.

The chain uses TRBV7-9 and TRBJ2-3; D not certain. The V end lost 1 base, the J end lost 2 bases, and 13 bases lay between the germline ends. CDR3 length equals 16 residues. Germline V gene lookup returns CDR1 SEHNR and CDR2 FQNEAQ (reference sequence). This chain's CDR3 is CASSLVSPYSTDTQYF. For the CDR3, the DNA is TGTGCCAGCAGCTTAGTTTCTCCGTACTCCACAGATACGCAGTATTTT.